This TCR beta chain was sequenced for a study of cytomegalovirus exposure and HLA in healthy donors. Study-level findings and limits: In a later analysis, HLA-C alleles had the fewest associated TCRs, DRB1 alleles the most. Association of some 18,000 TCR beta sequences with HLA alleles was found at 0.05 false discovery rate in a later analysis.

PCR primers comprised 60 Vbeta and 13 Jbeta primers. In the study's own analysis: In a later analysis, the count reached some 83 million unique TCR beta chains, with 9 million to 11 million shared. Clones were sequenced by immunoSEQ multiplex PCR, and TCRdb holds only the in-frame ones, with some missing. V, J and clone size are those of that table, while D and trimming were read from the DNA. Of more than 100,000 clones in the sample, roughly 80% were seen once. The CDR3 consists of 14 residues. The germline gives CDR1 SSHAT, CDR2 FNYEAQ (reference sequence). Concerning this clone itself: The antigen is undetermined. Germline and junction disagree at one end, which may indicate a read error.

The TCR sequence derives from a woman aged 50 to 60 in good health and CMV-seropositive. The chain couples TRBV7-7 to TRBJ2-1, with 12 bases lining up with TRBD2. Sequenced input: PBMCs. As DNA, the CDR3 is TGTGCTAGCAGCGTACTAGCGGGGGGCAATGAGCAGTTCTTC. It is translated as CASSVLAGGNEQFF.